A single TCR beta chain is shown here with its context. What this receptor recognizes is not known. Preparation of the library involved 5' RACE. Each TCR library was prepared from 3,500 to 4,500 ng of total RNA. For each sample, cDNA was synthesized in eight separate reactions using SMARTScribe reverse transcriptase. During cDNA synthesis, template switching introduced unique molecular identifiers that contained a 6-nucleotide sample barcode. Amplification of TCRalpha and TCRbeta cDNA involved two nested PCRs of approximately 16 and 9 cycles, and each PCR was followed by bead purification. Before amplification, cDNA was treated with uracil DNA-glycosylase and purified using the QIAquick PCR purification kit. The second PCR was the step at which Illumina TruSeq-compatible adapters and sample-specific barcodes were added. Library quality and concentration were assessed using TapeStation and Qubit, and about 5 ng of each library was pooled. Sequencing of pooled libraries was carried out on an Illumina HiSeq2500 single-index Rapid Run using 2 x 100 bp reads and custom sequencing primers. The paper's processing steps were these. MiGEC version 1.2.6 was used for UMI-based consensus assembly to correct PCR and sequencing errors. MiXCR version 2.1.1 handled V(D)J alignment, clonotype assembly and CDR3 extraction. To normalise gene usage, clonotype sharing and MAIT/NKT TCR abundance, the analysis used the top 1000, 10 000 and 20 000 clonotypes per sample. Diversity was computed as the inverse Simpson index with the vegan R package after downsampling to 27 000 UMIs. Paired Mann-Whitney U tests were applied to discordant twin pairs, and Benjamini-Hochberg correction was used for multiple testing. TCRdb reprocessed the sequencing reads and holds a single record per CDR3 protein sequence, with no DNA. None of the V and J calls come from the authors' own analysis; TCRdb made them. The table held for this sample gives about 440,000 distinct CDR3 sequences. Of the sample, 2% to 2.5% falls within the top ten clones.

The record originates from a study of monozygotic twins with inflammatory bowel disease (dated by TCRdb to between 2018 and 2020). Describing the broader study: A total of about 28 monozygotic twin pairs were included in the full study, comprising nine German pairs (four IBD-concordant, five IBD-discordant) and 19 IBD-discordant Danish pairs. The search for disease-associated traits relied mainly on comparing IBD patients with their genetically identical healthy co-twins within discordant pairs. Each individual had, on average, about 151 000 unique TCRalpha sequences and 181 000 unique TCRbeta sequences available for analysis.

As encoded in the germline V gene, CDR1 is ENHRY while CDR2 is SYGVKD. The CDR3 has 13 amino acids, counting the end cysteine and phenylalanine. The coding DNA is unavailable. On the study overall, not on this receptor specifically: Repertoire similarity did not differ between concordant and discordant twins, which could be due to limited statistical power. Compared with healthy twins, IBD patients had fewer clonotypes in common with other individuals, a difference most pronounced in patients showing signs of disease activity. Different T cell subtypes could not be distinguished in the analysis. The results gave no support for a single strong signal or clonotype linked to IBD. A decrease in TCRbeta repertoire diversity, as measured by inverse Simpson index, was observed in IBD patients compared with their healthy co-twins. Background noise and inter-individual variability may have been introduced into the repertoires by the differing immunosuppressive treatments among patients.

From each donor, a roughly 2.3 ml peripheral blood sample was collected into PAXgene tubes and stored at -80 degrees C. Total RNA was isolated from whole blood with the PAXgene blood miRNA kit on an automated QIAcube, without T cell sorting. Deep TCRalpha and TCRbeta repertoire profiling with unique molecular barcoding was performed on peripheral blood of monozygotic twin pairs concordant or discordant for inflammatory bowel disease. For every twin pair, smoking habits were documented, and each individual was categorised as a current, former or never smoker. In this chain, TRBV10-3 is recombined with TRBJ1-1. Material: blood. The receptor comes from a human donor with ulcerative colitis or Crohn's disease, or a healthy co-twin of an affected twin (not recorded which). CDR3 sequence: CAITSDRLTEAFF.